This T cell receptor beta chain was found in a study of T cells in Graves' hyperthyroidism and ophthalmopathy. Recently diagnosed hyperthyroidism of less than 2 months' duration affected patients aged 18 to 65. Criteria for exclusion of patients were uncontrolled infection, other autoimmune disease, pregnancy or lactation. A sample of blood taken at first hyperthyroidism diagnosis preceded any ophthalmopathy symptoms. In germline, CDR1 is SGHAT, CDR2 FQNNGV. CDR3 size: 14 residues. Trimming took 1 base from V and 1 from J, leaving 5 bases between them. TCR beta CDR3 regions were amplified from RNA transcripts. RT-PCR in the first round (using the HTBI primer set) targeted the TCR CDR3. TCRdb re-analysed the multiplex PCR reads in MiXCR, keeping a single row per CDR3 protein. The profile covers fewer than 350,000 distinct CDR3 sequences, with roughly 15% appearing a single time and under 35% taken by the ten largest.

This clonotype was counted ten times or more. Sequenced input: blood. The chain combines TRBV11-2 with TRBJ2-4, with D hard to call. The sequence came from a woman aged 50 to 60 with Graves' hyperthyroidism that later progressed to Graves' ophthalmopathy. DNA of the CDR3: TGTGCCAGCAGCTTAGGCCGGGCCAAAAACATTCAGTACTTC. It yields the protein CASSLGRAKNIQYF.